This passage covers 9 T cell receptor beta chains from one sample sequenced in a study of blood T cell repertoires in COVID-19. Only in-frame clones appear in the TCRdb table, and some are missing; sequencing was by immunoSEQ multiplex PCR. Of tens of thousands of clones listed, less than 90% were seen once; the top ten hold 10% to 12%. Sequencing was performed on peripheral blood. The source is a human donor in a cohort sampled during active COVID-19.

V usage is TRBV30 and J usage is TRBJ2-7; TRBD1 agrees at 11 bases. The J segment lost 6 bases and the V segment lost 3 bases, leaving 7 bases of the junction unmatched. The CDR3 spans 14 residues. Germline assignment: CDR1 GTSNPN and CDR2 SVGIG (reference sequence). The DNA of the CDR3 is TGTGCCTGGAGCCGAGGACAGGGGGCGTTCGAGCAGTACTTC. It specifies CAWSRGQGAFEQYF.

This chain uses TRBV19 with TRBJ1-5; possibly TRBD1 for D (6 bases). The CDR3 is 15 amino acids. Germline lookup yields CDR1 LNHDA and CDR2 SQIVND (reference sequence). The V end was cut by 5 bases, the J end by 2 bases, with 13 bases between. The CDR3 DNA reads as TGTGCCAGTAGTCGCGAGACAGGCGGCAATCAGCCCCAGCATTTT. Protein sequence: CASSRETGGNQPQHF.

This chain joins TRBV9 and TRBJ1-4; possibly TRBD1 for D (5 bases). Germline V gene sequence: CDR1 SGDLS, CDR2 YYNGEE. V was trimmed by 4 bases and J by 5 bases, leaving 15 bases between them. The CDR3 extends over 15 amino acids. The chain's CDR3 is CASSPRQNPNEKLFF. In nucleotides, the CDR3 is TGTGCCAGCAGCCCAAGACAGAACCCGAATGAAAAACTGTTTTTT. Using reference TRBV9 and TRBJ1-4 for the parts outside the CDR3, the full variable domain is DSGVTQTPKHLITATGQRVTLRCSPRSGDLSVYWYQQSLDQGLQFLIQYYNGEERAKGNILERFSAQQFPDLHSELNLSSLELGDSALYFCASSPRQNPNEKLFFGSGTQLSVL.

The chain links TRBV11-2 to TRBJ1-2; TRBD1 might be the D (6 bases). The CDR3 is 14 amino acids. Trimming stripped 5 bases from V and 6 bases from J, with 16 bases between. CDR1 and CDR2 from the germline V gene are SGHAT and FQNNGV. CDR3 sequence reads: CASSLVRGGDGYTF. As DNA, the CDR3 is TGTGCCAGCAGCCTTGTGAGGGGGGGCGATGGCTACACCTTC.

The CDR3 sequence: CASNQRSGRGTDTQYF. The CDR3 nucleotides read TGTGCCAGCAACCAAAGAAGCGGGAGAGGCACAGATACGCAGTATTTT. The chain has TRBV9 and TRBJ2-3; 8 positions agree with TRBD2. Germline assignment: CDR1 SGDLS and CDR2 YYNGEE. The CDR3 runs 16 residues. Losses at the gene ends were 6 bases for V and 1 base for J; bases not matched to a gene: 10.

With regard to this clone: The same CDR3 also results from other DNA sequences found in this sample. This chain joins TRBV7-2 and TRBJ1-2, with D possibly being TRBD1 (6 bases). V was cut by 3 bases and J by 1 base, with 6 bases left in between. The CDR3 runs to 13 residues. Germline loops: CDR1 SGHTA, CDR2 FQGNSA. The CDR3 DNA follows: TGTGCCAGCAGCTTGGACAGTAACTATGGCTACACCTTC. Its translation is CASSLDSNYGYTF.

The V call is TRBV7-2, the J call TRBJ2-1; TRBD2 aligns across 13 bases. Germline V CDR1 and CDR2: SGHTA, FQGNSA. The CDR3 spans 16 residues. The V segment lost 5 bases and the J segment 5 bases; nucleotides outside the gene matches: 6. CDR3 region: CASSQRGTSGDNEQFF. CDR3 nucleotide sequence: TGTGCCAGCAGCCAAAGGGGGACTAGCGGGGACAATGAGCAGTTCTTC.

A single count supports this clone. The genes are TRBV19 and TRBJ1-1, with D unresolved. V lost 3 bases and J 2 bases, leaving 13 bases between the germline ends. CDR1 and CDR2 from the germline V gene are LNHDA and SQIVND (reference sequence). This CDR3 contains 15 residues. CDR3: CASSIPGGPNTEAFF. The DNA of the CDR3 is TGTGCCAGTAGTATCCCCGGTGGGCCCAACACTGAAGCTTTCTTT.

The chain carries TRBV5-6 and TRBJ2-3, with D hard to call. This CDR3 spans 14 amino acids. V was trimmed by 2 bases and J by 5 bases, leaving 12 bases between them. Germline CDR1 is SGHDT and CDR2 is YYEEEE. DNA for the CDR3: TGTGCCAGCAGCTTATACCTCCCCGGAGATACGCAGTATTTT. Amino acid sequence: CASSLYLPGDTQYF.